This TCR beta chain comes out of a study of T-cell reconstitution after alpha-beta-depleted transplantation in children. This clonotype was detected ten times or more. What it recognizes is unknown. Study results and caveats: Expanded clones from the graft, numbering several hundred, reportedly supplied alpha-beta T cells about two months after transplant. Some patients owed their high day-60 TCRbeta diversity to surviving recipient T cells and thymic progenitors. One year post-transplant, T-cell counts and diversity were largely derived from T cells produced anew.

V lost 1 base, J lost 0 bases, and 5 bases stayed unmatched. CDR3 size: 16 residues. CDR1 is WSHSY and CDR2 is SAAADI in the germline V gene. For TCRbeta, the library was prepared with unique molecular identifiers. TCRdb recomputed calls from the PCR reads with MiXCR, one row per CDR3 protein. The repertoire has approximately 32,000 distinct CDR3 sequences, about 6.8% of them found once; the top ten carry about a quarter. The chain carries TRBV10-2 and TRBJ2-7, with 8 bases identical to TRBD2. The sequence was obtained from a child younger than two who had a stem cell transplant for acute myeloid leukemia, so the T cells may come from the graft donor. Sequenced here: peripheral blood, sampled 60 days after TCRalphabeta/CD19-depleted stem cell transplant. The CDR3 loop reads CASSEYTSGLSYEQYF. The CDR3 DNA reads as TGCGCCAGCAGTGAGTACACTAGCGGACTCTCCTACGAGCAGTACTTC.